These 25 T cell receptor beta chains were all obtained from the same sample, sequenced in a study of blood T cell repertoires in COVID-19. Clones were sequenced by immunoSEQ multiplex PCR, and TCRdb holds only the in-frame ones, with some missing. The table includes 450,000 to 600,000 clones, roughly 87% detected once. Material: PBMCs or T cells enriched from blood (not recorded which). The source of these receptors is a woman younger than 35 who had recovered from COVID-19.

This rearrangement joins TRBV15 to TRBJ2-1; 7 nucleotides match TRBD1. The V gene end was trimmed by 0 bases and the J gene end by 3 bases; junction bases not matched to a gene: 8. This CDR3 is 17 amino acids long. Germline V gene lookup returns CDR1 LNHNV and CDR2 YYDKDF (reference sequence). CDR3 region: CATSRDQPGGVYNEQFF. Here the CDR3 DNA reads TGTGCCACCAGCAGAGATCAGCCAGGGGGAGTCTACAATGAGCAGTTCTTC.

CDR3 amino acids: CATSTNSLGQPQHF. For the CDR3, the DNA is TGTGCCACCAGCACTAACAGCCTGGGTCAGCCCCAGCATTTT. This rearrangement joins TRBV15 to TRBJ1-5; D ambiguous. The CDR3 extends over 14 amino acids. The V end lost 4 bases, the J end lost 6 bases, and 13 bases lay between the germline ends. Germline lookup yields CDR1 LNHNV and CDR2 YYDKDF (reference sequence).

The chain couples TRBV5-1 to TRBJ1-6; unclear D gene. Germline assignment: CDR1 SGHRS and CDR2 YFSETQ. The CDR3 extends over 13 amino acids. V was pared by 4 bases and J by 7 bases, with 9 bases between. CDR3 coding DNA: TGCGCCAGCAGCCCCCACGGGAATTCACCCCTCCACTTT. Translation gives CASSPHGNSPLHF.

V usage is TRBV3-1 (or the pseudogene TRBV3-2) and J usage is TRBJ2-3, with 12 nucleotides matching TRBD1. The CDR3 has 15 amino acids. J lost 5 bases, V lost 4 bases, and 4 bases had no gene match. In germline, CDR1 is LGHDT, CDR2 YNNKEL (reference sequence). The CDR3 sequence: CASSPRDRGRDTQYF. CDR3 DNA: TGTGCCAGCAGCCCCCGGGACAGGGGGCGAGATACGCAGTATTTT.

This clone has more than one count but fewer than ten. V gene TRBV7-2 combines with J gene TRBJ1-2; 9 positions match TRBD1. Germline-derived CDR1 and CDR2 are SGHTA and FQGNSA. The CDR3 sequence is 18 residues long. The trim removed 1 base at V and 2 bases at J, leaving 11 bases unmatched. DNA of the CDR3: TGTGCCAGCAGCTTAGGGCGTGGACAGGGGAGGAACAACTATGGCTACACCTTC. As protein: CASSLGRGQGRNNYGYTF.

The chain carries TRBV12-3 or TRBV12-4 and TRBJ1-1, with D possibly being TRBD1 (5 bases). V gave up 6 bases and J gave up 5 bases, with 10 bases separating them. The CDR3 runs 12 residues. The CDR3 loop is CASSQGRTEAFF. In nucleotides, the CDR3 is TGTGCCAGCAGCCAGGGTCGGACTGAAGCTTTCTTT.

This clone was seen just once. The J gene is TRBJ1-2, the V gene TRBV24-1, with 7 bases aligning to TRBD1. This CDR3 region has 17 residues. After removal of 0 bases from V and 2 bases from J, the junction contained 8 bases not matched to a gene. The germline V gene has CDR1 KGHDR and CDR2 SFDVKD. CDR3 nucleotides: TGTGCCACCAGTGATTTGATAACGACAGGGCGGAACTATGGCTACACCTTC. It is translated as CATSDLITTGRNYGYTF.

The chain joins TRBV9 to TRBJ1-1; 11 positions match TRBD1. The CDR3 is 15 residues long. The germline CDR1 and CDR2 sequences are SGDLS and YYNGEE. V lost 3 bases, J lost 1 base, and 2 bases stayed unmatched. CDR3 protein: CASSAGQGANTEAFF. CDR3 nucleotides: TGTGCCAGCAGCGCCGGACAGGGGGCGAACACTGAAGCTTTCTTT.

The table lists this clone with a few counts. The J gene is TRBJ1-2, the V gene TRBV6-1, with TRBD1 as a possible D gene (6 bases). The CDR3 consists of 15 residues. V was shortened by 1 base and J by 4 bases, with 13 bases between the two germline ends. The germline V gene has CDR1 MNHNS and CDR2 SASEGT. The CDR3 loop reads CASSEEVAGAYGYTF. The CDR3, as DNA: TGTGCCAGCAGTGAAGAGGTGGCAGGGGCCTATGGCTACACCTTC.

The chain combines TRBV7-2 with TRBJ1-1; no clear D. CDR1 SGHTA and CDR2 FQGNSA come from the germline V gene. The CDR3 totals 13 residues. Trimming took off 4 bases at V and 1 base at J, with 7 bases between the two ends. In DNA form, the CDR3 reads TGTGCCAGCAGCTCACACAGGAACACTGAAGCTTTCTTT. Amino acids: CASSSHRNTEAFF. The full variable domain, in which reference TRBV7-2 and TRBJ1-1 provide the parts outside the CDR3, is GAGVSQSPSNKVTEKGKDVELRCDPISGHTALYWYRQSLGQGLEFLIYFQGNSAPDKSGLPSDRFSAERTGGSVSTLTIQRTQQEDSAVYLCASSSHRNTEAFFGQGTRLTVV.

The V call is TRBV2, the J call TRBJ2-2; TRBD1 matches 8 bases. This CDR3 region has 13 residues. From germline, CDR1 is SNHLY and CDR2 FYNNEI. J was trimmed by 4 bases and V by 8 bases; bases with no gene match: 3. CDR3 sequence reads: CASQGAGTGELFF. For the CDR3, the DNA is TGTGCCAGCCAGGGGGCAGGCACCGGGGAGCTGTTTTTT.

This sequence joins TRBV28 and TRBJ1-1, with 7 bases aligning to TRBD1. The germline V gene encodes CDR1 MDHEN and CDR2 SYDVKM. This CDR3 spans 14 amino acids. V was clipped by 9 bases and J by 0 bases; unmatched bases: 7. DNA of the CDR3: TGTGCCAGTAAAAGGGACAGTTTGAACACTGAAGCTTTCTTT. This codes for CASKRDSLNTEAFF.

The chain couples TRBV10-1 to TRBJ2-1; a possible D gene is TRBD2 (6 bases). This CDR3 contains 12 residues. Between the trimmed V and J ends, which lost 4 bases and 10 bases, there was a span of 11 bases. Germline V gene sequence: CDR1 WNHNN, CDR2 SYGVQD (reference sequence). The CDR3 DNA reads TGCGCCAGCAGTGCAGGACTACAGGAGCAGTTCTTC. Its protein product is CASSAGLQEQFF.

The chain carries TRBV3-1 (or the pseudogene TRBV3-2) and TRBJ1-1, with TRBD1 matching 7 bases. The V segment lost 5 bases and the J segment 5 bases; nucleotides outside the gene matches: 5. The CDR3 consists of 13 residues. Germline V gene lookup returns CDR1 LGHDT and CDR2 YNNKEL (reference sequence). DNA for the CDR3: TGTGCCAGCAGCAAGGGCAGGGGGACTGAAGCTTTCTTT. Amino acids: CASSKGRGTEAFF.

The CDR3 coding sequence is TGTGCCAGCAGGAGGGCCCAGGAGACTGAAGCTTTCTTT. Its protein product is CASRRAQETEAFF. V and J are TRBV6-5 and TRBJ1-1; D remains ambiguous. With 6 bases removed from V and 5 bases from J, the gap between germline ends came to 13 bases. The CDR3 is 13 amino acids. The V gene's germline CDR1 is MNHEY and CDR2 SVGAGI.

Concerning this clone itself: At one of its ends the junction is not consistent with the germline gene, which may arise from a read error. V gene TRBV6-5 combines with J gene TRBJ2-1; perhaps TRBD1 as D (6 bases). The CDR3 extends over 15 amino acids. CDR1 and CDR2 from the germline V gene are MNHEY and SVGAGI. CDR3 loop: CTSSYSTQGLDEQFF. The CDR3 region has the DNA TGTACCAGCAGTTACTCGACTCAGGGGTTAGATGAGCAGTTCTTC.

V is TRBV3-1 (or the pseudogene TRBV3-2) and J is TRBJ2-5; D is ambiguous. Trimming pared 0 bases from V and 4 bases from J, leaving 6 bases between. CDR1 is LGHDT and CDR2 is YNNKEL in the germline V gene (reference sequence). The CDR3 is 13 residues long. This CDR3 reads CASSQDLGETQYF. Here the CDR3 DNA reads TGTGCCAGCAGCCAAGATCTAGGAGAGACCCAGTACTTC.

DNA of the CDR3: TGTGCCAGCAGTGAAGCCGAGTTTAGGAGGGCCGGTCAGCCCCAGCATTTT. Translation gives CASSEAEFRRAGQPQHF. The chain recombines TRBV2 with TRBJ1-5; D ambiguous. Germline CDR1 reads SNHLY; CDR2 reads FYNNEI. Trimming left V 0 bases short and J 6 bases short, with 18 bases between. The CDR3 loop spans 17 amino acids.

This clone was seen just once. The chain has TRBV6-5 and TRBJ1-2, with D perhaps matching TRBD1 (5 bases). The CDR3 sequence is 14 residues long. Per germline, CDR1 MNHEY and CDR2 SVGAGI. V lost 0 bases and J 8 bases, leaving 13 bases between the germline ends. The CDR3 DNA reads as TGTGCCAGCAGTTACTCGAGCGGGGGGGAGGGCTACACCTTC. Amino acid sequence: CASSYSSGGEGYTF.

The chain recombines TRBV5-5 with TRBJ2-1; the match to TRBD2 covers 7 bases. The V and J ends lost 4 bases and 9 bases, in that order; junction bases with no gene match: 10. The CDR3 loop spans 14 amino acids. Germline CDR1 SGHKS, CDR2 YYEKEE (reference sequence). DNA for the CDR3: TGTGCCAGCAGCCGCAGCGGGGAGGCGGGTGAGCAGTTCTTC. Protein sequence: CASSRSGEAGEQFF.

V and J are TRBV7-9 and TRBJ2-1, with 8 nucleotides matching TRBD2. The J segment lost 9 bases and the V segment lost 3 bases, leaving 7 bases of the junction unmatched. This CDR3 has 14 residues. Germline lookup yields CDR1 SEHNR and CDR2 FQNEAQ (reference sequence). The CDR3 bases are TGTGCCAGCAGCTTTACGGGGGGGCTGAGTGAGCAGTTCTTC. Translating it yields CASSFTGGLSEQFF.

The chain couples TRBV10-2 to TRBJ1-6, with D possibly being TRBD1 (6 bases). Germline-derived CDR1 and CDR2 are WSHSY and SAAADI. The V end was cut by 2 bases, the J end by 9 bases, with 14 bases between. The CDR3 runs to 15 residues. CDR3 coding DNA: TGCGCCAGCAGTGAGGCAGGGGATGAGGGTTCACCCCTCCACTTT. Its protein is CASSEAGDEGSPLHF.

The CDR3 coding sequence is TGTGCCAGCAGTTTTCGCCGGGACAGTAACCTTGGGCCCCAGCATTTT. This encodes CASSFRRDSNLGPQHF. The chain combines TRBV7-8 with TRBJ1-5, with 7 positions matching TRBD1. The CDR3 totals 16 residues. J lost 9 bases, V lost 6 bases, and 17 bases had no gene match. CDR1 and CDR2 from the germline V gene are SGHVS and FQNEAQ.

The chain couples TRBV10-3 to TRBJ2-7; 16 bases are a match to TRBD2. The V gene end was trimmed by 6 bases and the J gene end by 6 bases; junction bases not matched to a gene: 11. CDR3 size: 17 residues. The germline gives CDR1 ENHRY, CDR2 SYGVKD. The CDR3 sequence: CAISDPGTSGGASEQYF. The CDR3 DNA is TGTGCCATCAGCGATCCCGGGACTAGCGGGGGGGCCAGCGAGCAGTACTTC.

For this clone: Additional DNA sequences in this sample encode the identical CDR3. The chain couples TRBV5-6 to TRBJ2-6; D might be TRBD1 (6 bases). Germline lookup yields CDR1 SGHDT and CDR2 YYEEEE. V was clipped by 2 bases and J by 1 base, with 7 bases between them. The CDR3 is made up of 15 amino acids. The CDR3 DNA reads as TGTGCCAGCAGCTTACAGGGATCTGGGGCCAACGTCCTGACTTTC. Translated, it gives CASSLQGSGANVLTF.